This T cell receptor beta chain was sequenced in a study of OX40 agonist ivuxolimab in advanced cancers. Background on the study: Among those enrolled, mean age was roughly 62 years (range roughly 20 to 85) and less than 90% were male. Three patients had partial responses: one hepatocellular carcinoma, two cutaneous melanoma. Study-level results: Antigen specificity was not determined for the expanded peripheral T cells.

The count of this clone is one. Its antigen is still unknown. Repertoires were generated with immunoSEQ multiplex PCR, while TCRdb's copy carries only in-frame clones and drops some. The table has 70,000 to 90,000 clones, about 89% seen once. Systemic immunosuppression or autoimmune disease history was grounds to exclude patients. The germline V gene encodes CDR1 ENHRY and CDR2 SYGVKD. V dropped 10 bases and J dropped 2 bases, with 10 bases sitting between them. CDR3 length equals 12 residues. The rearrangement uses TRBV10-3 and TRBJ2-3, with TRBD1 as a possible D gene (5 bases). This TCR was sampled from an adult with an advanced solid tumor such as melanoma, head and neck, liver or kidney cancer. The sequencing here drew on CD4+ or CD8+ T cells sorted from blood, taken in a trial of the OX40 agonist ivuxolimab. The CDR3 coding sequence is TGTGCCACCGTAGGGGTCACAGATACGCAGTATTTT. Protein product: CATVGVTDTQYF.